The source of this T cell receptor beta chain is a study of shared clonotypes between healthy human individuals. The CDR3 runs to 15 residues. The germline V gene encodes CDR1 SGHRS and CDR2 YFSETQ. The J segment lost 2 bases and the V segment lost 4 bases, leaving 3 bases of the junction unmatched. As regards this clone: Its antigen is undetermined.

Original analysis: For the immunoSEQ data, sequences were junction-only without quality scores, so filtering differed. Sequencing was performed with immunoSEQ multiplex PCR; in TCRdb, only in-frame clones are kept and a portion is missing. V and J calls and clone size are copied from that table; D and trimming were computed from the DNA. The table records roughly 520,000 clones, about 96% of them present only once. Points from the study as a whole: Compared with memory subsets, naive subsets generally had larger estimated richness.

The clonotype originates from a woman in her thirties in good health. The chain joins TRBV5-1 to TRBJ2-7, with 13 positions matching TRBD2. Source material: naive CD4+ T cells sorted from blood. Subset indicated: CD45RA+ positively selected. CDR3 amino acids: CASSGTSGNTYEQYF. CDR3 DNA sequence: TGCGCCAGCAGCGGGACTAGCGGGAACACCTACGAGCAGTACTTC.